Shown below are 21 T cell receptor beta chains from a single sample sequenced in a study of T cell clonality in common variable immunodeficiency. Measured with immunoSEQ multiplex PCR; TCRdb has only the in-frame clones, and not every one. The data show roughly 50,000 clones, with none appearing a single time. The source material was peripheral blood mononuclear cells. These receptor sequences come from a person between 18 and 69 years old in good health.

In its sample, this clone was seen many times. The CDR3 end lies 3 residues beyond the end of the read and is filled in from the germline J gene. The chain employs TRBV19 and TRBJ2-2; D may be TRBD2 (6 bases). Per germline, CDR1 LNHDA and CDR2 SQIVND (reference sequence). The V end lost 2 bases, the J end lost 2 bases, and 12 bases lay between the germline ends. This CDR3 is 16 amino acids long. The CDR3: CASSIFGGINTGELFF. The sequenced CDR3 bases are TGTGCCAGTAGTATATTCGGCGGGATTAACACCGGGGAG.

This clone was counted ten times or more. CDR3 protein: CASSLGSGIGEQFF. CDR3 bases read: TGCGCCAGCAGCTTGGGAAGCGGGATCGGTGAG. V gene TRBV5-1 combines with J gene TRBJ2-1; 7 positions agree with TRBD2. The read gets to within 3 residues of the CDR3 end, and the germline J gene fills in the rest. Trimming removed 0 bases from V and 9 bases from J; junction bases left unmatched: 6. This CDR3 is 14 amino acids long. Germline-derived CDR1 and CDR2 are SGHRS and YFSETQ.

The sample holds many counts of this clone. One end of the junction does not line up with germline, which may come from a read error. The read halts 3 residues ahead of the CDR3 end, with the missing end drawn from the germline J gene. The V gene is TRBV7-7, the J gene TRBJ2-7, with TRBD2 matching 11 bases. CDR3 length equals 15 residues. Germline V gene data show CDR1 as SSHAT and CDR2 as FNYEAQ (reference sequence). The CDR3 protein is CASSQGLAETYEQYF. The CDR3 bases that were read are TGTGCTAGCAGCCAGGGACTAGCGGAGACCTACGAG. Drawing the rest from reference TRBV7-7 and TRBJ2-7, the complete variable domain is GAGVSQSPRYKVTKRGQDVTLRCDPISSHATLYWYQQALGQGPEFLTYFNYEAQPDKSGLPSDRFSAERPEGSISTLTIQRTEQRDSAMYRCASSQGLAETYEQYFGPGTRLTVT.

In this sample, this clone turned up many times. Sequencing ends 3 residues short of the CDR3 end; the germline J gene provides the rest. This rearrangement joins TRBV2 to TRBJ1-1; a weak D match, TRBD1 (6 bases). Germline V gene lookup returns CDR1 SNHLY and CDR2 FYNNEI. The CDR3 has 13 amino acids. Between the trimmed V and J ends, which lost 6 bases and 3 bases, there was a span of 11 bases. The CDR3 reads CASRTGPDTEAFF. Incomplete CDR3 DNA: TGTGCCAGCAGGACAGGACCCGACACTGAA.

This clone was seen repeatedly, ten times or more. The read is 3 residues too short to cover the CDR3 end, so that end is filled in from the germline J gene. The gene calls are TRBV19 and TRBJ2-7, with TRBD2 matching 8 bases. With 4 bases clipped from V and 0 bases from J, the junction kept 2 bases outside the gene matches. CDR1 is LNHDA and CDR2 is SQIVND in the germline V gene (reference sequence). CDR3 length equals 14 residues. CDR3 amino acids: CASSNLAGSYEQYF. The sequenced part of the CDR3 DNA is TGTGCCAGTAGTAATCTAGCGGGCTCCTACGAG.

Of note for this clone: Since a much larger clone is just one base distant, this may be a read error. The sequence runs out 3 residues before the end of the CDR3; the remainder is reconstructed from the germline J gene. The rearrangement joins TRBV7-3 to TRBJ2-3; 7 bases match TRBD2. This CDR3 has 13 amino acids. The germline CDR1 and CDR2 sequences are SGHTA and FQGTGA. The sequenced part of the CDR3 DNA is TGTGCCAGCAGCCGAGGACTGCGGGAGACG. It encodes CASSRGLRET. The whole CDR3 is CASSRGLRETQYF.

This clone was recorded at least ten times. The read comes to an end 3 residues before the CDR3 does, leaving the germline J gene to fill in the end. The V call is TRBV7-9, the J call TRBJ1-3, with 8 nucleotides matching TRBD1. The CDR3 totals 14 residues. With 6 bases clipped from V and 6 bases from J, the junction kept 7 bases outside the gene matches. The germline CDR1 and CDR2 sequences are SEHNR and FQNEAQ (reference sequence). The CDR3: CASREPGGVNTIYF. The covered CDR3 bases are TGTGCCAGCAGAGAACCAGGGGGCGTAAACACC.

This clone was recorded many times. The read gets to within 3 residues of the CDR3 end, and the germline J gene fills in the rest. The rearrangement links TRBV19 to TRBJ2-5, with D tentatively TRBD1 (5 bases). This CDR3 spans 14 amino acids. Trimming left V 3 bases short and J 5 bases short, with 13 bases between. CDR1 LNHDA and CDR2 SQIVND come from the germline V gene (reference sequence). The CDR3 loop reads CASSIKGQWETQYF. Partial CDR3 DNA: TGTGCCAGTAGTATCAAGGGGCAGTGGGAGACC.

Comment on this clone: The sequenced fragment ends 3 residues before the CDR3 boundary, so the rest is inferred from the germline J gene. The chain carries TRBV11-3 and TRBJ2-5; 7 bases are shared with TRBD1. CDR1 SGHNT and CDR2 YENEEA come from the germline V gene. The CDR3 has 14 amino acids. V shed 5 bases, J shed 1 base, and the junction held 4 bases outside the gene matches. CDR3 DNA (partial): TGTGCCAGCAGCGACCGACAGGGCCAAGAGACC. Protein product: CASSDRQGQET. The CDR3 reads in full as CASSDRQGQETQYF.

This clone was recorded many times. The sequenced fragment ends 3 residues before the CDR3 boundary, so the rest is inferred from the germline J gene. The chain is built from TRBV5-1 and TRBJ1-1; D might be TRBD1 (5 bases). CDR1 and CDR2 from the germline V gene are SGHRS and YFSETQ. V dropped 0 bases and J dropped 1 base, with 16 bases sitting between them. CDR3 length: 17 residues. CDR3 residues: CASSLEGWGRTNTEAFF. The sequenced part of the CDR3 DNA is TGCGCCAGCAGCTTGGAAGGGTGGGGCAGAACGAACACTGAA.

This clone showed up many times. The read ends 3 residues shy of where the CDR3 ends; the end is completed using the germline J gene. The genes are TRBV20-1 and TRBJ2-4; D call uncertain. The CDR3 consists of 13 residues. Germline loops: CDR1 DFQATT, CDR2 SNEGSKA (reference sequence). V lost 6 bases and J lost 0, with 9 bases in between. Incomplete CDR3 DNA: TGCAGTGCCCAGGAGATAGCCAAAAACATT. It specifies CSAQEIAKNI. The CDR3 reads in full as CSAQEIAKNIQYF.

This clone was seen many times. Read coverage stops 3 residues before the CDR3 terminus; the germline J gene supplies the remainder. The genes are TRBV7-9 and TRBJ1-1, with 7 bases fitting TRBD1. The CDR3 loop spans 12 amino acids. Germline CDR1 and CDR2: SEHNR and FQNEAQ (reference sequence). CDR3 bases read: TGTGCCAGCAGCTCCTCGGACAGGGAA. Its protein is CASSSSDRE. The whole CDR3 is CASSSSDREAFF.

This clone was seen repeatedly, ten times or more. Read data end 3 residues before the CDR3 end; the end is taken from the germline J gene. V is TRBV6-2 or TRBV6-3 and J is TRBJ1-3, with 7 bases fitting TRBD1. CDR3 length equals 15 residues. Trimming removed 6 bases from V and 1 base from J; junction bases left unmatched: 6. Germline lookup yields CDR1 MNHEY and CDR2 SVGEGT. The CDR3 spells CASRTTGVSGNTIYF. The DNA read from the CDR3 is TGTGCCAGCAGAACCACAGGGGTGTCTGGAAACACC.

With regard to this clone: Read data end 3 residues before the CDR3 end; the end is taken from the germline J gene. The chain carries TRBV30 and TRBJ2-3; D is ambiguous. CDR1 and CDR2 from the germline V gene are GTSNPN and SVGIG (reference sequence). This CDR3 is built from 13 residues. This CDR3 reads CAWSVRPGQPQYF. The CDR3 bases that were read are TGTGCCTGGAGTGTACGCCCAGGCCAGCCG.

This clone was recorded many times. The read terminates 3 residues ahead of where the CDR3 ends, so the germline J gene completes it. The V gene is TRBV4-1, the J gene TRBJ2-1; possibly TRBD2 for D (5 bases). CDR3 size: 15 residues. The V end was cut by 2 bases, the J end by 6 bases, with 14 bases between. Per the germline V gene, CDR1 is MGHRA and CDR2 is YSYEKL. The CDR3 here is CASSQLTSGSNEQFF. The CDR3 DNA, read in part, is TGCGCCAGCAGCCAATTAACTAGTGGAAGCAATGAG.

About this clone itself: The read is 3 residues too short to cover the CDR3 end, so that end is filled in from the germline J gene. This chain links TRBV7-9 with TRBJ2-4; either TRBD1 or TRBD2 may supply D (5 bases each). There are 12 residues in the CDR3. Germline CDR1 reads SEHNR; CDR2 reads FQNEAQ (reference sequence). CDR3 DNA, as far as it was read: TGTGCCAGCAGCTTACAGGAGAGGGGT. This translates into CASSLQERG. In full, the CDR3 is CASSLQERGQYF.

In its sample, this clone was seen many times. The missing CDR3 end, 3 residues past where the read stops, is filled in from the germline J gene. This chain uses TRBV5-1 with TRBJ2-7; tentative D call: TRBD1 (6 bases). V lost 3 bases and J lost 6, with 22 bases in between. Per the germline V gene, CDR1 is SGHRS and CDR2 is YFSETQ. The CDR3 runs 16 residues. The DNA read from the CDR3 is TGCGCCAGCAGCTCCGAAAAAGGACAGAGTTTAAGCGAG. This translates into CASSSEKGQSLSE. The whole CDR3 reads CASSSEKGQSLSEQYF.

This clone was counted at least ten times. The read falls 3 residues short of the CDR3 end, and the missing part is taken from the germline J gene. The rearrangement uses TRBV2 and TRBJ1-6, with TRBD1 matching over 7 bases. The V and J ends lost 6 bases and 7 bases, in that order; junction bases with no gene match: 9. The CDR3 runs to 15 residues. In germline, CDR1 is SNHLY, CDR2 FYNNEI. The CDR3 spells CASRGAGTVNSPLHF. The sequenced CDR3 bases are TGTGCCAGCAGGGGCGCCGGGACAGTGAATTCACCC.

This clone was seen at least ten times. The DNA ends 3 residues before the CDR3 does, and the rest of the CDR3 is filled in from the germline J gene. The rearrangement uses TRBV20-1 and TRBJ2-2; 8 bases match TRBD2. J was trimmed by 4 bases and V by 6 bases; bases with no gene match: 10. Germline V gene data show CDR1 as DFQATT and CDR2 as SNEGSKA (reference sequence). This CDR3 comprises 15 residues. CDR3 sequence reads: CSAPESGSGTGELFF. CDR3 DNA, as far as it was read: TGCAGTGCCCCGGAAAGCGGGAGTGGCACCGGGGAG.

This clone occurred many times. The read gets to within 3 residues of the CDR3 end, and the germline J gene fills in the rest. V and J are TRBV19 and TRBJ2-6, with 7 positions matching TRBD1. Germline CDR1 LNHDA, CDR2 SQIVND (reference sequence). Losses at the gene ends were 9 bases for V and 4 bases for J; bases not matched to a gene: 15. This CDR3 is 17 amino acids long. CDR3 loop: CASHQGDSLWGANVLTF. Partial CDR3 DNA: TGTGCCAGCCACCAGGGGGACAGCCTGTGGGGGGCCAACGTC.

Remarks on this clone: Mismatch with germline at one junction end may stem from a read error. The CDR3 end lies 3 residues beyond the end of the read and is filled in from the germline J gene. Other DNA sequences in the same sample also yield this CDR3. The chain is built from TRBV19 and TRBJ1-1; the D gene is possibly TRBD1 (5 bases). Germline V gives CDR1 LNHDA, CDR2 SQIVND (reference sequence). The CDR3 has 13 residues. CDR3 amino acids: CASSAQVNTEAFF. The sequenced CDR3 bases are TGTGCCAGTAGTGCACAGGTGAACACTGAG.